The 21 T cell receptor beta chains below come from one sample, sequenced in a study of T cell repertoires in cytomegalovirus infection. TCRdb reanalysed the reads using MiXCR and keeps one entry per CDR3 protein. The sample holds over 100,000 distinct CDR3 sequences; approximately 17% are singletons and the top ten take around 8.2%. Specimen: PBMCs. Every receptor here comes from a human donor in good health (CMV status not recorded). Some clones in this sample may be carry-over from other donors' samples.

The CDR3 protein is CASSLDKGEQYF. The DNA for the CDR3 is TGTGCCAGCAGCTTGGACAAAGGCGAGCAGTACTTC. The chain links TRBV7-2 to TRBJ2-7, with D maybe TRBD1 (5 bases). The CDR3 runs to 12 residues. V was shortened by 3 bases and J by 6 bases, with 9 bases between the two germline ends. CDR1 is SGHTA and CDR2 is FQGNSA in the germline V gene.

CDR3 nucleotides: TGTGCCAGCAGCCCAGGATCTTTTCAAGAGACCCAGTACTTC. This codes for CASSPGSFQETQYF. The rearrangement joins TRBV7-9 to TRBJ2-5; D is unresolved. Looked up from germline, CDR1 is SEHNR and CDR2 is FQNEAQ (reference sequence). V lost 5 bases, J lost 2 bases, and 12 bases lay in between. This CDR3 has 14 residues.

This chain connects TRBV18 to TRBJ2-7; D tentatively fits TRBD1 or TRBD2 (5 bases each). Trimming cost V 3 bases and J 7 bases, with 13 bases left between them. The CDR3 has 13 residues. The germline V gene encodes CDR1 KGHSH and CDR2 LQKENI. The CDR3 region is CASSPGGSGEQYF. The CDR3 DNA reads as TGTGCCAGCTCACCTGGGGGTTCTGGGGAGCAGTACTTC.

This clonotype was seen many times. The V call is TRBV7-8, the J call TRBJ2-3; 9 positions agree with TRBD1. CDR3 length: 16 residues. Germline CDR1 reads SGHVS; CDR2 reads FQNEAQ. The J segment lost 3 bases and the V segment lost 7 bases, leaving 11 bases of the junction unmatched. The CDR3 protein is CASTPWRGTGTDTQYF. The CDR3 nucleotides are TGTGCCAGCACCCCCTGGCGAGGGACAGGGACAGATACGCAGTATTTT.

This clonotype occurred many times. The J gene is TRBJ1-2, the V gene TRBV28; D unclear. The CDR3 is 11 amino acids. In germline, CDR1 is MDHEN, CDR2 SYDVKM. Trimming stripped 6 bases from V and 6 bases from J, with 8 bases between. The DNA for the CDR3 is TGTGCCAGCAGCCGCGCGGATGGCTACACCTTC. It specifies CASSRADGYTF.

This chain links TRBV7-2 with TRBJ2-2, with D hard to call. V lost 3 bases to trimming and J lost 6 bases, with 14 bases between them. Germline V gene lookup returns CDR1 SGHTA and CDR2 FQGNSA. This CDR3 is built from 15 residues. The CDR3 spells CASSLGSWKAGELFF. The CDR3 coding sequence is TGTGCCAGCAGCTTGGGCTCCTGGAAAGCCGGGGAGCTGTTTTTT. The full variable domain, its missing parts supplied by reference TRBV7-2 and TRBJ2-2, is GAGVSQSPSNKVTEKGKDVELRCDPISGHTALYWYRQSLGQGLEFLIYFQGNSAPDKSGLPSDRFSAERTGGSVSTLTIQRTQQEDSAVYLCASSLGSWKAGELFFGEGSRLTVL.

The V gene is TRBV6-5, the J gene TRBJ1-2, with D tentatively TRBD1 (5 bases). V lost 4 bases, J lost 6 bases, and 15 bases lay in between. Germline CDR1 MNHEY, CDR2 SVGAGI. This CDR3 has 14 amino acids. The CDR3 is CASSLRGERNGYTF. CDR3 nucleotides: TGTGCCAGCAGTTTAAGGGGTGAGAGGAATGGCTACACCTTC.

The chain is built from TRBV12-3 or TRBV12-4 and TRBJ2-3; D is possibly TRBD1 or TRBD2 (5 bases each). V lost 10 bases and J 0 bases, leaving 17 bases between the germline ends. The CDR3 length is 15 residues. CDR3 amino acids: CATRPGGTSTDTQYF. CDR3 nucleotides: TGTGCCACCCGTCCTGGGGGAACTAGCACAGATACGCAGTATTTT.

This clonotype was seen many times. J is TRBJ1-1 and V is TRBV11-2; TRBD1 is a possible D gene (5 bases). Per germline, CDR1 SGHAT and CDR2 FQNNGV. Trimming took 2 bases from V and 4 from J, leaving 11 bases between them. The CDR3 runs 14 residues. CDR3 sequence: CASSLKGQGTEAFF. CDR3 coding DNA: TGTGCCAGCAGCTTAAAGGGTCAGGGCACTGAAGCTTTCTTT.

This clonotype was picked up one time. Lacking the conserved final phenylalanine or tryptophan, this CDR3 likely reflects a read error. V gene TRBV11-2 combines with J gene TRBJ2-5; D unresolved. The V and J ends lost 6 bases and 8 bases respectively, with 10 bases between them. The V gene's germline CDR1 is SGHAT and CDR2 FQNNGV. The CDR3 totals 11 residues. CDR3: CASSSMGTQYY. The CDR3 bases are TGTGCCAGCAGTTCCATGGGTACCCAGTACTAC.

This clonotype has more than one count but fewer than ten. The rearrangement links TRBV14 to TRBJ2-7; a possible D gene is TRBD1 (5 bases). Per germline, CDR1 SGHDN and CDR2 FVKESK. Trimming shortened V by 0 bases and J by 4 bases, and 13 bases separated the two germline ends. This CDR3 comprises 15 residues. The CDR3, as DNA: TGTGCCAGCAGCCAAGAAACGGCCCCAGGGTACGAGCAGTACTTC. It encodes CASSQETAPGYEQYF.

Many counts were recorded for this clonotype. The chain joins TRBV7-2 to TRBJ1-4; D ambiguous. Looked up from germline, CDR1 is SGHTA and CDR2 is FQGNSA. Between the trimmed V and J ends, which lost 1 base and 7 bases, there was a span of 13 bases. CDR3 length: 15 amino acids. The CDR3 DNA follows: TGTGCCAGCAGCTTAGTTTCCCAATCTGGTGAAAAACTGTTTTTT. It codes for CASSLVSQSGEKLFF.

Turning to this clonotype: Compared with germline, one end of the junction differs, possibly owing to a read error. CDR3: CASSLSPTNQPQHF. DNA of the CDR3: TGTGCAAGCAGTTTAAGTCCGACCAATCAGCCCCAGCATTTT. The genes are TRBV12-3 or TRBV12-4 and TRBJ1-5; D unclear. The CDR3 loop spans 14 amino acids.

This clonotype was counted a few times. The chain is built from TRBV28 and TRBJ2-3, with 12 bases fitting TRBD2. Germline assignment: CDR1 MDHEN and CDR2 SYDVKM. The ends lost 5 bases at V and 5 bases at J; junction bases unmatched: 11. The CDR3 sequence is 17 residues long. The CDR3 loop is CASSDTRLAGELDTQYF. The CDR3 nucleotides read TGTGCCAGCAGTGACACGAGACTAGCGGGGGAGCTAGATACGCAGTATTTT.

This clonotype was recorded at least ten times. The chain employs TRBV7-2 and TRBJ2-3; D might be TRBD1 (6 bases). V was shortened by 5 bases and J by 1 base, with 19 bases between the two germline ends. Germline V gene lookup returns CDR1 SGHTA and CDR2 FQGNSA. There are 17 residues in the CDR3. The CDR3 DNA is TGTGCCAGCAGCCAGTACAGGGATTTTAGTGGCACAGATACGCAGTATTTT. Protein product: CASSQYRDFSGTDTQYF.

This clonotype occurred many times. The chain employs TRBV25-1 and TRBJ1-2; D is unresolved. This CDR3 region has 13 residues. The germline V gene has CDR1 MGHDK and CDR2 SYGVNS. The ends were cut back, 0 bases at V and 11 bases at J, with 13 bases in the middle. CDR3 protein: CASSEYEGSVYTF. Written as DNA, the CDR3 is TGTGCCAGCAGTGAATATGAGGGTTCGGTTTACACCTTC.

The table lists this clonotype with a count of one. One base away lies a much larger clone, so this may be a sequencing read error. The rearrangement links TRBV7-2 to TRBJ2-7; D unclear. Germline values: CDR1 SGHTA, CDR2 FQGNSA. The CDR3 is made up of 13 amino acids. The V end lost 1 base, the J end lost 2 bases, and 6 bases lay between the germline ends. CDR3 coding DNA: TGTGCCAGCAGCTTAGATCTAGCCTACGAGCAGTACTTC. Translation: CASSLDLAYEQYF.

This clonotype was recorded a few times. This chain links TRBV12-3 or TRBV12-4 with TRBJ1-2; no clear D. Trimming cost V 6 bases and J 4 bases, with 12 bases left between them. CDR3 size: 13 residues. In DNA form, the CDR3 reads TGTGCCAGCAGAAACCAGGTTTCCTATGGCTACACCTTC. Translating it yields CASRNQVSYGYTF.

J is TRBJ2-7 and V is TRBV7-4; D uncertain. CDR1 is SGHVT and CDR2 is SQSDAQ in the germline V gene. CDR3 length: 12 residues. V gave up 5 bases and J gave up 3 bases, with 8 bases separating them. The CDR3 region is CASSLICYEQYF. For the CDR3, the DNA is TGTGCCAGCAGCCTGATCTGCTACGAGCAGTACTTC.

The rearrangement uses TRBV10-3 and TRBJ1-1; 8 nucleotides align to TRBD1. CDR1 and CDR2 (germline): ENHRY, SYGVKD. J gave up 10 bases and V 2 bases, and 6 bases lay outside the gene matches. The CDR3 spans 13 residues. The DNA of the CDR3 is TGTGCCATCAGTGAGATTCAGGGGGCGCGAGCTTTCTTT. As protein: CAISEIQGARAFF.

This clonotype was recorded a few times. This chain uses TRBV4-1 with TRBJ1-1; 7 bases are a match to TRBD1. The CDR3 is 13 amino acids. V shed 8 bases, J shed 3 bases, and the junction held 6 bases outside the gene matches. From germline, CDR1 is MGHRA and CDR2 YSYEKL. The CDR3 spells CASSRGQHTEAFF. The DNA of the CDR3 is TGCGCCAGCTCCAGGGGACAGCACACTGAAGCTTTCTTT.